This T cell receptor beta chain emerged from a study of blood T cells in healthy people across ages (dated by TCRdb to 2013 to 2016). Broadly, across the study: In model experiments, template switching captured about one uniquely barcoded TCR beta cDNA molecule for every two T cells. The study measured age-related changes in TCR beta repertoire diversity using deep sequencing normalized with unique cDNA molecular identifiers. Four age groups were formed from the donors: young (average approximately 15 years), middle-aged (around 41), aged (about 62) and long-lived (about 80). To avoid experimental bias, donors of different ages were distributed randomly across sequencing lanes. Using the same blood draw, the study looked at two additional independent replicas of 1 million unique cDNA reads for two donors, one aged 18 to 29 and the other aged 80 or older. The investigation overall reported the following: The long-lived group showed more naive CD4+ T cells, fewer expanded clones and increased TCR diversity than the aged group, suggesting age selection. Observed TCR beta diversity per million T cells fell roughly linearly with age, and a significant reduction was already apparent by age around 40. Observed TCR beta diversity correlated strongly with the percentage of naive T cells measured by flow cytometry. Because donor CMV infection status was unknown, age-related changes in expanded clonotypes were potentially confounded. Total diversity estimates from one million sequenced T cells were considered lower bounds and underestimates. Because profiling used bulk unsorted PBMCs, naive and antigen-experienced compartments could not be compared conclusively.

The CDR3 numbers 15 residues from cysteine through phenylalanine. Just the 45-base CDR3 DNA is kept, in frame starting at base 1. V is pared back by 5 bases and J by 0 bases, with 14 bases lying between the germline termini. The germline V gene specifies SGHAT as CDR1 and FQNNGV as CDR2. As for this clonotype: It has no known antigen specificity. Base qualities are not recorded, but no much larger clone differs from it by a single base.

Preparation of the library involved 5' RACE. Instrument used: Illumina HiSeq 2500. A second PCR of roughly 6 to 11 cycles was run with a J-beta primer mix and a sample-barcoded 5' primer. A template-switch 5' adaptor carrying 12 random nucleotides introduced a unique molecular identifier onto each TCR beta cDNA molecule. Each sample yielded at least 2.5 million CDR3-containing paired-end reads. All of the RNA was converted into first-strand cDNA using the Mint cDNA synthesis kit, with a TRBC-specific oligonucleotide serving as the primer. All cDNA was treated with uracil-DNA glycosylase and then went through a first 18-cycle PCR with the universal primers M1SS and BC2_uni_R. In the authors' own workflow: Each sample was normalized by randomly selecting 1 million high-quality reads, each carrying a distinct molecular identifier. Reads with shared molecular identifiers were discarded instead of being binned into consensus sequences. MiTCR, with a Q25 quality threshold and the strictest error-elimination algorithm, was used for CDR3 identification, clonotype clustering and error correction. A nonparametric unseen species model with Euler transformation was used to estimate lower-bound total TCR beta diversity. TCRdb trimmed the raw reads at Q25, called clones with MiXCR and kept productive beta chains. Duplicate CDR3 protein sequences are folded into a single record with the most common DNA and genes. These V and J calls originate from TCRdb's pipeline instead of the authors' own analysis. The sample table shows about 770,000 distinct CDR3 sequences, and 40% to 50% are seen once. The ten most abundant clones make up roughly 18% of the sample.

The approximately 39 donors, aged 6 to 90 years, were systemically healthy Caucasian individuals from Russia. About 9.6 milliliters of peripheral blood were collected from each donor into EDTA-treated Vacutainer tubes. Ficoll-Paque density-gradient centrifugation was used to isolate PBMCs, with at least 6.5 million per sample. Trizol reagent was used to extract total RNA from PBMCs, with at least 5 micrograms per sample. For every donor, an aliquot of PBMCs went through flow cytometry to measure the percentages of naive CD45RAhigh/CD27high T cells. Sample: blood. The V and J genes are TRBV11-2 and TRBJ2-7, with a weak D call of TRBD1 (5 bases match). The source is a man in his 60s in good health. The DNA is as follows: TGTGCCAGCAGCCTGGTGGGCAGGGCCTCCTACGAGCAGTACTTC. The resulting protein is CASSLVGRASYEQYF.